The source of this T cell receptor (beta chain) is a study of cytomegalovirus exposure and HLA in healthy donors. Regarding the study as a whole: Altogether, 150 to 200 TCR beta chains were recorded as cytomegalovirus-associated.

The length of the CDR3 is 17 residues. Germline values: CDR1 MNHNS, CDR2 SASEGT. Trimming removed 0 bases at V and 9 bases at J, with 21 bases between. As regards this clone: Its specificity is not known.

Sequencing was performed with immunoSEQ multiplex PCR; in TCRdb, only in-frame clones are kept and a portion is missing. In the table there are tens of thousands of clones, about 88% of which are singletons. This clonotype originated in a man between 18 and 35 years old in good health and CMV-seronegative. Sequencing was performed on PBMCs. The chain links TRBV6-1 to TRBJ2-1; D remains unclear. The CDR3 DNA reads TGTGCCAGCAGTGAAGCGGTCTTTTCAGATCCGCCTGGTGAGCAGTTCTTC. Amino acids: CASSEAVFSDPPGEQFF.